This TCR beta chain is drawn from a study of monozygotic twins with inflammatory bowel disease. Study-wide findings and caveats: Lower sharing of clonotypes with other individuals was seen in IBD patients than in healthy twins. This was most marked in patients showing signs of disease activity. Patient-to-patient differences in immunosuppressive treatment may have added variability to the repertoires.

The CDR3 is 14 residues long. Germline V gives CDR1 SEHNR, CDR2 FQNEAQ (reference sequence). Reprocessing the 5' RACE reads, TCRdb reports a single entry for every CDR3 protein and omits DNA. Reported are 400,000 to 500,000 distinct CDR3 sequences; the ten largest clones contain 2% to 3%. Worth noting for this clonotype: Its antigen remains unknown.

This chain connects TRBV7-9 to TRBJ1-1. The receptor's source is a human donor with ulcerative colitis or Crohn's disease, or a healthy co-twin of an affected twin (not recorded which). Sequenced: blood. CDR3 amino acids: CASSLGPGSAEAFF.